The next 18 T cell receptor beta chains were all read from a single sample in a study of radiation and T cells in renal cell carcinoma. Time point described: blood 2 weeks post-SBRT. Treatment of the sample: 15 Gy SBRT to primary tumor, nephrectomy 4 weeks later. Sequencing was performed with immunoSEQ multiplex PCR; in TCRdb, only in-frame clones are kept and a portion is missing. The table includes about 130,000 clones, around 81% detected once. The source was blood, collected from a patient whose treatment included radiotherapy and nephrectomy. Every receptor here comes from a man in his forties or fifties with renal cell carcinoma.

The chain couples TRBV30 to TRBJ2-2; D unclear. The CDR3 is 13 residues long. Germline CDR1 is GTSNPN and CDR2 is SVGIG (reference sequence). The CDR3 bases are TGTGCTGCCAGAAGACAGAACACCGGGGAGCTGTTTTTT. It codes for CAARRQNTGELFF.

The chain has TRBV5-1 and TRBJ2-7; 10 bases agree with TRBD2. The germline gives CDR1 SGHRS, CDR2 YFSETQ. This CDR3 comprises 16 residues. V dropped 1 base and J dropped 6; count of bases not matched to a gene: 10. CDR3 DNA sequence: TGCGCCAGCAGCTTGAGACTAGCGGGTGCCTCGGGCGAGCAGTACTTC. Translating it yields CASSLRLAGASGEQYF.

V is TRBV2 and J is TRBJ2-2, with 13 positions matching TRBD2. This CDR3 is 19 amino acids long. J was trimmed by 6 bases and V by 4 bases; bases with no gene match: 14. Germline-derived CDR1 and CDR2 are SNHLY and FYNNEI. In DNA, the CDR3 is TGTGCCAGCAGTGGGTCAGGACTAGCGGGAGTTGGATCGCCCGGGGAGCTGTTTTTT. This sequence encodes CASSGSGLAGVGSPGELFF.

The V call is TRBV2, the J call TRBJ2-5; 12 nucleotides align to TRBD2. J gave up 4 bases and V 4 bases, and 10 bases lay outside the gene matches. This CDR3 comprises 17 residues. The V gene's germline CDR1 is SNHLY and CDR2 FYNNEI. The CDR3 is CASSGASGRAPSETQYF. The DNA for the CDR3 is TGTGCCAGCAGTGGGGCTAGCGGGAGGGCCCCGTCAGAGACCCAGTACTTC.

This clone turned up a few times. The rearrangement uses TRBV7-2 and TRBJ2-5; D ambiguous. Germline V gives CDR1 SGHTA, CDR2 FQGNSA. This CDR3 comprises 14 residues. V lost 4 bases, J lost 0 bases, and 9 bases lay in between. As DNA, the CDR3 is TGTGCCAGCAGCTCCCAGCAGTACCAAGAGACCCAGTACTTC. Protein: CASSSQQYQETQYF.

The J gene is TRBJ2-7, the V gene TRBV14; TRBD1 might be the D (6 bases). Trimming removed 4 bases at V and 1 base at J, with 14 bases between. The CDR3 covers 15 residues. The germline V gene encodes CDR1 SGHDN and CDR2 FVKESK. CDR3 region: CASSPYAGDSYEQYF. The CDR3 nucleotides read TGTGCCAGCAGCCCATACGCAGGGGATTCCTACGAGCAGTACTTC.

J is TRBJ1-1 and V is TRBV28; D perhaps matches TRBD1 (6 bases). Germline values: CDR1 MDHEN, CDR2 SYDVKM. V was pared by 5 bases and J by 8 bases, with 24 bases between. CDR3 length: 16 residues. DNA for the CDR3: TGTGCCAGCAGTCTCCCGCCACAGGGAACCCCCGGAGAAGCTTTCTTT. Protein sequence: CASSLPPQGTPGEAFF.

This clone is a singleton in its sample. This chain uses TRBV4-2 with TRBJ1-6; D not resolved. Germline values: CDR1 LGHNA, CDR2 YNFKEQ. This CDR3 has 19 residues. The germline V and J ends were trimmed by 1 base and 0 bases, with 16 bases remaining between them. The CDR3 coding sequence is TGTGCCAGCAGCCAAGCTTCGAACAGCCAGAGCTCCTATAATTCACCCCTCCACTTT. This encodes CASSQASNSQSSYNSPLHF.

J is TRBJ1-6 and V is TRBV9; D may be TRBD1 (5 bases). The CDR3 is made up of 19 amino acids. V was pared by 3 bases and J by 0 bases, with 19 bases between. CDR1 and CDR2 from the germline V gene are SGDLS and YYNGEE. The CDR3 protein is CASSGKTRQFSSYNSPLHF. The DNA of the CDR3 is TGTGCCAGCAGCGGTAAAACCAGACAGTTCAGCTCCTATAATTCACCCCTCCACTTT.

The chain employs TRBV4-1 and TRBJ1-2; D gene ambiguous. The germline V gene has CDR1 MGHRA and CDR2 YSYEKL. Trimming cost V 0 bases and J 8 bases, with 16 bases left between them. The CDR3 spans 15 residues. The chain's CDR3 is CASSQDYGGGYGYTF. In nucleotides, the CDR3 is TGCGCCAGCAGCCAAGACTACGGCGGTGGATACGGCTACACCTTC.

This chain joins TRBV9 and TRBJ2-1; the D call may be TRBD1 or TRBD2 (5 bases each). Trimming removed 2 bases from V and 8 bases from J, with 20 bases in between. The length of the CDR3 is 16 residues. In germline, CDR1 is SGDLS, CDR2 YYNGEE. CDR3 sequence: CASSVEPGPAIHEQFF. In DNA, the CDR3 is TGTGCCAGCAGCGTCGAACCGGGACCAGCTATCCATGAGCAGTTCTTC.

The chain has TRBV5-1 and TRBJ2-5; no firm D call. V lost 2 bases and J 1 base, leaving 6 bases between the germline ends. The CDR3 consists of 13 residues. Looked up from germline, CDR1 is SGHRS and CDR2 is YFSETQ. The DNA for the CDR3 is TGCGCCAGCAGCTTTAACACCCAAGAGACCCAGTACTTC. This gives the protein CASSFNTQETQYF.

This clone was recorded once. The chain couples TRBV7-9 to TRBJ1-3, with 7 bases matching TRBD1. This CDR3 spans 16 amino acids. The V segment lost 5 bases and the J segment 4 bases; nucleotides outside the gene matches: 11. Germline-derived CDR1 and CDR2 are SEHNR and FQNEAQ (reference sequence). DNA for the CDR3: TGTGCCAGCAGCGACCGGGGACAGAATTCGGGAAACACCATATATTTT. Amino acid sequence: CASSDRGQNSGNTIYF.

The chain joins TRBV7-9 to TRBJ2-3; D uncertain. V dropped 5 bases and J dropped 3 bases, with 21 bases sitting between them. The CDR3 has 17 residues. The V gene's germline CDR1 is SEHNR and CDR2 FQNEAQ (reference sequence). CDR3 amino acids: CASSPRGSGFRTDTQYF. In DNA form, the CDR3 reads TGTGCCAGCAGCCCCCGTGGATCCGGTTTTAGAACAGATACGCAGTATTTT.

The chain has TRBV10-3 and TRBJ2-1; TRBD1 or TRBD2 may be the D gene (6 bases each). The CDR3 extends over 19 amino acids. Deletions cut 7 bases from V and 4 bases from J, with 29 bases between. Germline CDR1 reads ENHRY; CDR2 reads SYGVKD. CDR3 sequence reads: CAITVYEGGPGLGYNEQFF. CDR3 DNA sequence: TGTGCCATCACAGTCTATGAGGGGGGCCCGGGACTGGGGTACAATGAGCAGTTCTTC.

This chain uses TRBV5-1 with TRBJ1-4; possibly TRBD1 for D (5 bases). Trimming shortened V by 0 bases and J by 4 bases, and 10 bases separated the two germline ends. Germline values: CDR1 SGHRS, CDR2 YFSETQ. CDR3 length: 15 amino acids. The CDR3 nucleotides read TGCGCCAGCAGCTTGGAGGAGAGGGGTAATGAAAAACTGTTTTTT. Its protein product is CASSLEERGNEKLFF.

The rearrangement links TRBV2 to TRBJ2-2, with a tentative D call TRBD1 (6 bases). This CDR3 contains 14 residues. Trimming removed 6 bases at V and 6 bases at J, with 14 bases between. CDR1 and CDR2 from the germline V gene are SNHLY and FYNNEI. In nucleotides, the CDR3 is TGTGCCAGCAGCGATTCAGGGGTCGCCGGGGAGCTGTTTTTT. This encodes CASSDSGVAGELFF.

A few counts support this clone. The chain is built from TRBV4-3 and TRBJ1-1; a weak D match, TRBD1 (6 bases). V gave up 4 bases and J gave up 0 bases, with 15 bases separating them. The germline V gene encodes CDR1 LGHNA and CDR2 YSLEER. The CDR3 length is 16 residues. CDR3 DNA: TGCGCCAGCAGCCCCACAGGGTTTGGGGTGAACACTGAAGCTTTCTTT. Translated: CASSPTGFGVNTEAFF.